This section outlines one T cell receptor (beta chain) sequence together with its context. Original data processing: Estimates of nucleated cell counts were drawn from the amplification of reference gene primers. Profiling relied on immunoSEQ multiplex PCR, and the TCRdb table lists in-frame clones only, not all of them. V and J calls plus clone size are reproduced from that table; the DNA served to infer D and trimming. The top ten hold over 25% of the sample, which has about 130,000 clones, 85% to 90% seen once. These data originate in a study of blood T cell repertoires in COVID-19. Study overall: Specimens from acute and convalescent COVID-19 originated in the United States, Italy and Spain. Sources were T cells, B-cell-depleted T cells, or PBMCs; the material itself was cDNA or gDNA.

From germline, CDR1 is LNHDA and CDR2 SQIVND (reference sequence). Unmatched junction bases numbered 14, after V lost 1 base and J lost 3 bases. The CDR3 covers 18 residues. The receptor's source is a woman aged 80 or over with acute or convalescent COVID-19. Sequencing was performed on peripheral blood. V and J are TRBV19 and TRBJ1-1; 7 bases map to TRBD1. CDR3 DNA sequence: TGTGCCAGTAGTATAGGTAGACAGGGCCACCGGGCAGACACTGAAGCTTTCTTT. Residues: CASSIGRQGHRADTEAFF.